This T cell receptor (beta chain) derives from a study of cytomegalovirus exposure and HLA in healthy donors. Per germline, CDR1 ENHRY and CDR2 SYGVKD. J was trimmed by 8 bases and V by 1 base; bases with no gene match: 1. This CDR3 is built from 13 residues. This PCR relied on a set of 60 Vbeta primers and 13 Jbeta primers. The repertoire was sequenced with immunoSEQ multiplex PCR; TCRdb's copy has only in-frame clones and lacks some. The table lists 150,000 to 200,000 clones, about three quarters of them singletons. Comment on this clone: Its antigen is unidentified.

Overall study findings and caveats: Equally common other TCR beta chains were less clonally expanded than HLA-associated ones, a later analysis found. Later analysis demonstrated an association between a missense DCLRE1C variant and TCR beta V- and J-gene trimming.

Sequences were obtained from PBMCs. The clonotype comes from a woman between 25 and 40 years old in good health and CMV-seronegative. J is TRBJ1-4 and V is TRBV10-3; 7 bases fit TRBD1. This CDR3 is CAISELTGEKLFF. CDR3 nucleotides: TGTGCCATCAGTGAGTTGACAGGGGAAAAACTGTTTTTT.